This T cell receptor (beta chain) stems from a study of blood T cell repertoires in COVID-19. The sample holds one count of this clone. The CDR3 totals 14 residues. Germline CDR1 MDHEN, CDR2 SYDVKM. Trimming took 5 bases from V and 4 from J, leaving 15 bases between them. All exposed participants met a person with COVID-19 within 2 weeks before entering the study. Method: immunoSEQ multiplex PCR; TCRdb's copy keeps in-frame clones and lacks some. The sample carries 200,000 to 250,000 clones, 88% recorded once. The chain couples TRBV28 to TRBJ2-7; D remains ambiguous. Material for sequencing was PBMCs or T cells enriched from blood (not recorded which). The TCR was taken from a woman in her twenties or thirties who had been exposed to COVID-19. CDR3 residues: CASSVIQQSYEQYF. As DNA, the CDR3 is TGTGCCAGCAGTGTAATTCAACAGTCTTACGAGCAGTACTTC. The full variable domain, with the rest looked up from reference TRBV28 and TRBJ2-7, is DVKVTQSSRYLVKRTGEKVFLECVQDMDHENMFWYRQDPGLGLRLIYFSYDVKMKEKGDIPEGYSVSREKKERFSLILESASTNQTSMYLCASSVIQQSYEQYFGPGTRLTVT.